Below are 7 T cell receptor beta chains sequenced from a single sample in a study of siplizumab effects on memory and regulatory T cells (dated by TCRdb to the late 2010s). Receptor amplification or capture employed the immunoSEQ multiplex PCR assay. In its TCRdb copy, this immuneACCESS table keeps in-frame sequences only and misses some clones. Where compared with another copy, unresolved V genes explain less than half of these, and the others have no known cause. This sample has just under 85,000 clones in its table, and 80% to 90% of those were observed once. The ten biggest clones cover more than 1.5% of the sample. Sequencing was carried out using Tregs sorted from blood. Source of these receptors: a human donor in good health.

This chain uses TRBV5-1 with TRBJ1-6; D is ambiguous. The CDR3 covers 13 residues. V shed 4 bases and J shed 6 bases, with 8 bases lying between them. Germline values: CDR1 SGHRS, CDR2 YFSETQ. Here the CDR3 DNA reads TGCGCCAGCAGCCTGGAAGTTAATTCACCCCTCCACTTT. Amino acids: CASSLEVNSPLHF. Based on the CDR3 plus reference TRBV5-1 and TRBJ1-6, the full variable domain is KAGVTQTPRYLIKTRGQQVTLSCSPISGHRSVSWYQQTPGQGLQFLFEYFSETQRNKGNFPGRFSGRQFSNSRSEMNVSTLELGDSALYLCASSLEVNSPLHFGNGTRLTVT.

The chain recombines TRBV2 with TRBJ1-2; tentative D call: TRBD1 (6 bases). V was trimmed by 7 bases and J by 4 bases, leaving 16 bases between them. In germline, CDR1 is SNHLY, CDR2 FYNNEI. CDR3 length: 14 amino acids. The CDR3 DNA reads TGTGCCAGCACCATGACGGGGGGCGCCTATGGCTACACCTTC. This gives the protein CASTMTGGAYGYTF.

V usage is TRBV5-1 and J usage is TRBJ2-3; D ambiguous. The CDR3 covers 13 residues. V lost 0 bases, J lost 4 bases, and 6 bases lay in between. CDR1 SGHRS and CDR2 YFSETQ come from the germline V gene. This CDR3 reads CASSLVLADTQYF. The CDR3 bases are TGCGCCAGCAGCTTGGTGTTGGCAGATACGCAGTATTTT. Full variable domain (missing parts from reference TRBV5-1 and TRBJ2-3): KAGVTQTPRYLIKTRGQQVTLSCSPISGHRSVSWYQQTPGQGLQFLFEYFSETQRNKGNFPGRFSGRQFSNSRSEMNVSTLELGDSALYLCASSLVLADTQYFGPGTRLTVL.

This chain joins TRBV28 and TRBJ2-1, with TRBD1 as a possible D gene (6 bases). V gave up 2 bases and J gave up 3 bases, with 8 bases separating them. The CDR3 has 14 amino acids. Germline V gene lookup returns CDR1 MDHEN and CDR2 SYDVKM. The CDR3 protein is CASSLTGNYNEQFF. The CDR3 region has the DNA TGTGCCAGCAGTTTAACAGGGAACTACAATGAGCAGTTCTTC.

The chain combines TRBV15 with TRBJ2-1, with D perhaps given as TRBD1 or TRBD2 (5 bases each). Germline CDR1 is LNHNV and CDR2 is YYDKDF (reference sequence). This CDR3 is 14 amino acids long. V was shortened by 9 bases and J by 1 base, with 13 bases between the two germline ends. The CDR3 nucleotides are TGTGCCACTCGGGGCCCAGGGTCCTACAATGAGCAGTTCTTC. This encodes CATRGPGSYNEQFF.

The rearrangement uses TRBV5-1 and TRBJ2-3; D is unclear. V was clipped by 1 base and J by 0 bases, with 6 bases between them. Germline CDR1 and CDR2: SGHRS and YFSETQ. The CDR3 loop spans 14 amino acids. This CDR3 is CASSLPQSTDTQYF. In DNA, the CDR3 is TGCGCCAGCAGCTTGCCCCAGAGCACAGATACGCAGTATTTT.

The V call is TRBV6-1, the J call TRBJ2-7; D remains unclear. V was cut by 2 bases and J by 7 bases, with 15 bases left in between. The CDR3 covers 14 residues. Germline CDR1 is MNHNS and CDR2 is SASEGT. In DNA form, the CDR3 reads TGTGCCAGCAGTGAACGCACAAAGGGCGCTGAGCAGTACTTC. The encoded protein is CASSERTKGAEQYF.